This is a list of T cell receptor beta chains from one sample in a study of T-cell reconstitution after alpha-beta-depleted transplantation in children. TCRdb re-called the PCR reads through MiXCR, storing one row per CDR3 protein. The data contain 200,000 to 300,000 distinct CDR3 sequences, roughly a quarter of them singletons. The sample here was PBMCs, taken before TCRalphabeta/CD19-depleted stem cell transplant. All receptors derive from a girl between 2 and 10 years old with Fanconi anemia, due to receive a stem cell transplant. Both conserved end residues are part of each CDR3. Each record gives: J gene, clone size, D gene, V gene, CDR3 DNA, CDR3 protein. A D gene is named only where the DNA matches it firmly. A row's size may be missing; if present it is once, few, many or a size class.

TRBJ2-1 . TRBD1 TRBV6-5 TGTGCCAGCAGTTACTTTAGACAGGGCAGTGAGCAGTTCTTC CASSYFRQGSEQFF
TRBJ2-7 many . TRBV10-3 TGTGCCATCAATCAGGACAGAACCAACTCCTACGAGCAGTACTTC CAINQDRTNSYEQYF
TRBJ2-1 few TRBD2 TRBV11-1 TGTGCCAGCAGCGCGAGACTAGCGGGGGGCTACAATGAGCAGTTCTTC CASSARLAGGYNEQFF
TRBJ2-1 few . TRBV29-1 TGCAGCGTTGAAGATTACGACAGTCCCTTTTACAATGAGCAGTTCTTC CSVEDYDSPFYNEQFF
TRBJ2-7 once TRBD2 TRBV20-1 TGCAGTGCTAGAGATTTGCGGGGGGCCAAGGTCTACGAGCAGTACTTC CSARDLRGAKVYEQYF
TRBJ2-7 many . TRBV29-1 TGCAGCGTCTACGGGACCGATCACTACGAGCAGTACTTC CSVYGTDHYEQYF
TRBJ2-7 many . TRBV7-2 TGTGCCAGCAGCTTCGGGCAGGGAGAGCAGTACTTC CASSFGQGEQYF
TRBJ2-1 many TRBD2 TRBV12-3/TRBV12-4 TGTGCCAGCAGTCCGGGGGAGCGGGATATAGATGAGCAGTTCTTC CASSPGERDIDEQFF
TRBJ2-1 many . TRBV6-5 TGTGCCAGCAGTTACTCGATAGGTGAGCAGTTCTTC CASSYSIGEQFF
TRBJ2-1 many TRBD2 TRBV9 TGTGCCAGCAGCGTAGGTGCTAGCGGGAGGGGCAATGAGCAGTTCTTC CASSVGASGRGNEQFF
TRBJ2-7 many . TRBV13 TGTGCCAGCAGCTTACGGGGACCTCTCGAGCAGTACTTC CASSLRGPLEQYF
TRBJ2-7 . TRBD1 TRBV6-5 TGTGCCAGCAGTTACTGGGACAGGGACCTTTACGAGCAGTACTTC CASSYWDRDLYEQYF